This T cell receptor beta chain stems from a study of cytomegalovirus exposure and HLA in healthy donors. Primers for the PCR totalled 60 Vbeta and 13 Jbeta. The method was immunoSEQ multiplex PCR; TCRdb's version includes in-frame clones alone and lacks a portion of them. Among under 200,000 clones listed, about 78% were seen once. Study outcomes and limitations: An analysis done earlier found most TCR beta V segments productive about 90% or about 30% of the time. The authors later linked a missense DCLRE1C variant to TCR beta V- and J-gene trimming.

The CDR3 is made up of 13 amino acids. V shed 3 bases and J shed 1 base, with 6 bases lying between them. Germline loops: CDR1 MDHEN, CDR2 SYDVKM. In its sample, this clone was seen a few times. The target antigen is unknown. The receptor's source is a man aged 55 to 70 in good health and CMV-seronegative. The sample consisted of PBMCs. V gene TRBV28 combines with J gene TRBJ1-1; D unresolved. In nucleotides, the CDR3 is TGTGCCAGCAGTTTTCGGGGGAACACTGAAGCTTTCTTT. Its translation: CASSFRGNTEAFF.